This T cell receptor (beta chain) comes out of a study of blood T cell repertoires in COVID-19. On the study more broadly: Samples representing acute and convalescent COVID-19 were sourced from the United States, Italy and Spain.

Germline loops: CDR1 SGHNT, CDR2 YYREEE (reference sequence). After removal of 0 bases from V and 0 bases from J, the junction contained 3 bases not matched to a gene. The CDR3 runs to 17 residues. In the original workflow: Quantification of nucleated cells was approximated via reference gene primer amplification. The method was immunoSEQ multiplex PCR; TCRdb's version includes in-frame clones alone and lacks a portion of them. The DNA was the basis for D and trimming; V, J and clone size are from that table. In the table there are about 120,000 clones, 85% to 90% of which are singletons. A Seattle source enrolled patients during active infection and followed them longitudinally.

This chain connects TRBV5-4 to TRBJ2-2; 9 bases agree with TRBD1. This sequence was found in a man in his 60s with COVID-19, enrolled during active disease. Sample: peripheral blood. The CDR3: CASSLDRGRPNTGELFF. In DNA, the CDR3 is TGTGCCAGCAGCTTGGACAGGGGGCGGCCGAACACCGGGGAGCTGTTTTTT.